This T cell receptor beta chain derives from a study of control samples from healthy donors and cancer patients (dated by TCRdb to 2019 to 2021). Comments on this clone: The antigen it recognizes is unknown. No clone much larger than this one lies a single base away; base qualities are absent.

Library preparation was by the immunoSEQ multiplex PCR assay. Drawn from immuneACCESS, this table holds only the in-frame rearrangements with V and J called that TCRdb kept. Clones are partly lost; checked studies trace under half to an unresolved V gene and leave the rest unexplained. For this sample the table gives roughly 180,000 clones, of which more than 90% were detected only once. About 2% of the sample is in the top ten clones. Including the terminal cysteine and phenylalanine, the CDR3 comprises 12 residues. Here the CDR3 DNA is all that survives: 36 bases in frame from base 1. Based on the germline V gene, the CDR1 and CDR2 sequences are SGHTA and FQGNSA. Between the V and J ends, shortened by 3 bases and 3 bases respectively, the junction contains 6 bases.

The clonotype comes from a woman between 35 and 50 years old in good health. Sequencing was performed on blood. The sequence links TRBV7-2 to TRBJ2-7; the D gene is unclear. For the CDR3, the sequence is CASSFRLYEQYF. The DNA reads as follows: TGTGCCAGCAGCTTTCGGCTCTACGAGCAGTACTTC.